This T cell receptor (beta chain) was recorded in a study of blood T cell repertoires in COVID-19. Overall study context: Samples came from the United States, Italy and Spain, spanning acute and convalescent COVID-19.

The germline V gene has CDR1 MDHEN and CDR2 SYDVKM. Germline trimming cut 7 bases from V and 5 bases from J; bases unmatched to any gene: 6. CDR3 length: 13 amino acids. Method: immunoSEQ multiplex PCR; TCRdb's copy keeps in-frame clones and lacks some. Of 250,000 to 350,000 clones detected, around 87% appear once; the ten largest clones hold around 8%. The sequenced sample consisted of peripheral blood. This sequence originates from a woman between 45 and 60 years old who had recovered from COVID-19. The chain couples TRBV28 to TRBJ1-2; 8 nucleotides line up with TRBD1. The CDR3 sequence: CASKQGERYGYTF. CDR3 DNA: TGTGCCAGCAAACAGGGGGAAAGGTATGGCTACACCTTC.